The entry below gives a single TCR beta chain sequence along with its context. This entry is derived from a study of blood T cell repertoires in COVID-19. Study background: The study drew acute and convalescent COVID-19 samples from the United States, Italy and Spain. The cDNA or gDNA used as material had been derived from T cells, B-cell-depleted T cells, or PBMCs.

The germline V gene encodes CDR1 ENHRY and CDR2 SYGVKD. The CDR3 is 13 residues long. Trimming took off 3 bases at V and 4 bases at J, with 9 bases between the two ends. Generated by immunoSEQ multiplex PCR, the TCRdb table keeps only in-frame clones and is missing some. The sample shows around 160,000 clones, roughly nine tenths of them seen only once. The genes are TRBV10-3 and TRBJ1-1, with a tentative D call TRBD1 (5 bases). The clonotype originates from a man in his late teens or twenties with acute or convalescent COVID-19. What was sequenced was peripheral blood. In DNA, the CDR3 is TGTGCCATCAGTGAAGGGGAGGGCACTGAAGCTTTCTTT. This encodes CAISEGEGTEAFF.